What follows are 4 T cell receptor beta chains derived from one specimen sequenced in a study of a mutant IDH1 vaccine in newly diagnosed glioma. As for time point: baseline, week 1 (first vaccination visit). Treatment reported: pre-vaccination baseline after standard-of-care therapy. Sequencing was performed with immunoSEQ multiplex PCR; in TCRdb, only in-frame clones are kept and a portion is missing. This table holds about 98,000 clones, 85% to 90% found once. Sequenced material: PBMCs, taken from a glioma patient treated with radiotherapy, temozolomide or both. These TCRs come from a woman aged 45-59 years with glioma.

V is TRBV5-1 and J is TRBJ1-4; D remains ambiguous. Germline loops: CDR1 SGHRS, CDR2 YFSETQ. Between the trimmed V and J ends, which lost 3 bases and 8 bases, there was a span of 26 bases. There are 18 residues in the CDR3. CDR3: CASSSTGLRSLRREKLFF. The DNA of the CDR3 is TGCGCCAGCAGCTCGACCGGGCTCCGCTCCCTGCGACGCGAAAAACTGTTTTTT.

This chain links TRBV7-6 with TRBJ1-3; possible D gene TRBD1, 5 bases. This CDR3 spans 17 amino acids. Germline CDR1 is SGHVS and CDR2 is FNYEAQ. With 1 base removed from V and 4 bases from J, the gap between germline ends came to 17 bases. The CDR3 DNA is TGTGCCAGCAGCTTAGTCGCGCTGGGGACGAGCGGAAACACCATATATTTT. It codes for CASSLVALGTSGNTIYF.

DNA of the CDR3: TGTGCCAGCAGGGGAGTGACAGGGGGAGATACTGAAGCTTTCTTT. Translating gives CASRGVTGGDTEAFF. This chain connects TRBV27 to TRBJ1-1; TRBD1 matches at 9 bases. The V and J ends lost 6 bases and 5 bases, in that order; junction bases with no gene match: 10. CDR3 length: 15 residues. Germline V gene lookup returns CDR1 MNHEY and CDR2 SMNVEV (reference sequence).

This CDR3 is CASMRYNEQFF. The CDR3 bases are TGTGCCAGCATGAGGTACAATGAGCAGTTCTTC. This chain joins TRBV28 and TRBJ2-1, with no clear D. Trimming shortened V by 7 bases and J by 4 bases, and 5 bases separated the two germline ends. Germline V CDR1 and CDR2: MDHEN, SYDVKM. The CDR3 runs 11 residues.